The clone carrying this TCR beta chain was detected a few times. Antigen unknown. Some clones are missing from TCRdb's copy, which holds only in-frame ones; the method was immunoSEQ multiplex PCR. The sample yields 55,000 to 70,000 clones, around nine tenths seen once. Germline V gene lookup returns CDR1 LNHDA and CDR2 SQIVND (reference sequence). The CDR3 has 13 residues. V shed 10 bases and J shed 3 bases, with 13 bases lying between them. This sample stems from a study of OX40 agonist ivuxolimab in advanced cancers. Study-wide context: Ivuxolimab, an antibody that agonizes OX40 (CD134), was administered to the patients.

Whole-study results and caveats: At 0.1 to 3.0 mg/kg, clonal expansion of CD4+ and CD8+ blood T cells had occurred by week 6. Clonal expansion among partial responders at 0.1-3.0 mg/kg ranked near the lowest.

The origin of this receptor is an adult with an advanced solid tumor such as melanoma, head and neck, liver or kidney cancer. Sample: CD4+ or CD8+ T cells sorted from blood, taken in a trial of the OX40 agonist ivuxolimab. The V call is TRBV19, the J call TRBJ1-5; maybe TRBD1 (6 bases). CDR3 in amino acids: CATAGTYNQPQHF. The CDR3 bases are TGTGCCACCGCCGGGACATACAATCAGCCCCAGCATTTT.